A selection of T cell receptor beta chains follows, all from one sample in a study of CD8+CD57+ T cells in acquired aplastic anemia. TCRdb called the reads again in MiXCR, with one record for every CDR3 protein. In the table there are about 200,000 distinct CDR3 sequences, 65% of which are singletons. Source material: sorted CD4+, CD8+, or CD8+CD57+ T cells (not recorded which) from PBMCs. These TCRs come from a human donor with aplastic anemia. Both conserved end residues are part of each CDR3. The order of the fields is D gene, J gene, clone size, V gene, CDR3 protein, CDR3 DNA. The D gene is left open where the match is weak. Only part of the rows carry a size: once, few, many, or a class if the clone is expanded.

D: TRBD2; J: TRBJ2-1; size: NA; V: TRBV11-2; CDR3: CASSPRLAGAPYNEQFF; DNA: TGTGCCAGCAGCCCCCGACTAGCGGGGGCACCCTACAATGAGCAGTTCTTC
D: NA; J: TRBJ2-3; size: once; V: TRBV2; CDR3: CASLTDDTDTQYF; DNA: TGTGCCAGTTTAACGGACGACACAGATACGCAGTATTTT
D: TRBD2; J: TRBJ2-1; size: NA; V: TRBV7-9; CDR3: CASSLNSSSGRDEQFF; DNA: TGTGCCAGCAGCTTAAACAGTTCTAGCGGGAGAGATGAGCAGTTCTTC
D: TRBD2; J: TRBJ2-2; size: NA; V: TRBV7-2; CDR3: CASGPGGVPTGELLF; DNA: TGTGCCAGCGGCCCGGGAGGGGTGCCCACCGGGGAGCTGTTGTTT
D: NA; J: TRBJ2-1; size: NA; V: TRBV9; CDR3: CASSLNPHNEQFF; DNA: TGTGCCAGCAGCCTAAATCCCCACAATGAGCAGTTCTTC
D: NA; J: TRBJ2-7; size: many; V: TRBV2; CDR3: CASRRVETLEQYF; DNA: TGTGCCAGCAGGAGGGTCGAAACCCTCGAGCAGTACTTC
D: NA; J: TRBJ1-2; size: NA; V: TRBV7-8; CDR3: CAGTSGDGYTF; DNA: TGTGCCGGCACCTCGGGGGATGGCTACACCTTC
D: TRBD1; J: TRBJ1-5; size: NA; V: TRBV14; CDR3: CASSQVRQGLNQPQHF; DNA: TGTGCCAGCAGCCAAGTTCGACAGGGACTCAATCAGCCCCAGCATTTT
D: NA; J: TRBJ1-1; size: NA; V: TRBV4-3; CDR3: CASSQDGAGVNTEAFF; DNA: TGCGCCAGCAGCCAAGATGGGGCCGGGGTCAACACTGAAGCTTTCTTT
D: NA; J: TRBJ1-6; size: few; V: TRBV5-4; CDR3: CASSLGRINSPLHF; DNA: TGTGCCAGCAGCCTGGGACGGATTAATTCACCCCTCCACTTT
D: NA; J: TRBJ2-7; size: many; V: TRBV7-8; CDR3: CASSLGGAGNYEQYF; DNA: TGTGCCAGCAGCTTAGGAGGGGCAGGGAACTACGAGCAGTACTTC
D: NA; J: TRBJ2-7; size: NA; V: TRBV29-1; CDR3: CSVGDWGSNEQYF; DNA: TGCAGCGTTGGGGACTGGGGAAGTAACGAGCAGTACTTC